This T cell receptor (beta chain) was profiled in a study of blood T cells in healthy people across ages. Study conclusions and caveats: Observed TCR beta diversity per million T cells went down as age went up. This fall followed a roughly linear course with age. Not knowing donor CMV status may have confounded expanded clonotype changes.

Donors ranged from about 6 to 95 years old and were healthy Caucasians in Russia. PBMCs were isolated at a quantity of at least 7 million per sample. The CDR3 is 17 amino acids. The J segment lost 0 bases and the V segment lost 4 bases, leaving 5 bases of the junction unmatched. Germline CDR1 MDHEN, CDR2 SYDVKM. Ten or more counts support this clonotype. Its antigen is currently unknown. PCR was performed a second time for about 7 to 11 cycles using a sample-barcoded 5' primer and a J-beta primer mix. Using its own MiXCR run on the 5' RACE reads, TCRdb lists one record per CDR3 protein. Of 350,000 to 450,000 distinct CDR3 sequences listed, about 49% are singletons.

The TCR originated in a man in his 60s in good health. The specimen was blood. The rearrangement uses TRBV28 and TRBJ2-1; 11 bases are a match to TRBD2. CDR3 sequence reads: CASSSRLAGSSYNEQFF. The CDR3 nucleotides read TGTGCCAGCAGTTCCAGACTAGCGGGGAGCTCCTACAATGAGCAGTTCTTC.